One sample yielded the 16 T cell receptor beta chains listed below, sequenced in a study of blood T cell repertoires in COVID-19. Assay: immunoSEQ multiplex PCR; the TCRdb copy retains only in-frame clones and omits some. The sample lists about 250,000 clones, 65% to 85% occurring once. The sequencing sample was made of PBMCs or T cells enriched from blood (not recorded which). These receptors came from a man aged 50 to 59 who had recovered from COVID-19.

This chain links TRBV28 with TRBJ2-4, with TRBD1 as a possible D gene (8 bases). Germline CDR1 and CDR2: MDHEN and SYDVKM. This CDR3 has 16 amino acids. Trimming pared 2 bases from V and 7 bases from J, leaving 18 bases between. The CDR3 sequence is CASSLGWNRGGNIQYF. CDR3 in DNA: TGTGCCAGCAGTTTAGGGTGGAACAGGGGGGGGAACATTCAGTACTTC.

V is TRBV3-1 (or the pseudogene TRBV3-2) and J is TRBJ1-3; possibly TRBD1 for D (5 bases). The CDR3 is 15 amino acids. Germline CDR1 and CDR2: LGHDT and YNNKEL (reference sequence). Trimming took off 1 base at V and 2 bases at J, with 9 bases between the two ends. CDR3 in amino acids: CASSQVGGTGNTIYF. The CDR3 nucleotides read TGTGCCAGCAGCCAAGTCGGGGGAACTGGAAACACCATATATTTT.

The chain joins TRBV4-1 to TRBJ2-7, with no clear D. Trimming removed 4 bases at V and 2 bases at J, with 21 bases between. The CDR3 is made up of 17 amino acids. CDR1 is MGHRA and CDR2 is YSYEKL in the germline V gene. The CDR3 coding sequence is TGCGCCAGCAGCCTGCGTCCCCTTACCGAACTTCCCTACGAGCAGTACTTC. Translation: CASSLRPLTELPYEQYF.

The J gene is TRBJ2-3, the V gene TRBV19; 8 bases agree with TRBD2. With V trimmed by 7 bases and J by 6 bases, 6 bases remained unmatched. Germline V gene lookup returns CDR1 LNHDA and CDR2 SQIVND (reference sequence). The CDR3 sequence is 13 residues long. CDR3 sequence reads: CASTGLASDTQYF. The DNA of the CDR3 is TGTGCCAGTACAGGACTAGCTTCGGATACGCAGTATTTT.

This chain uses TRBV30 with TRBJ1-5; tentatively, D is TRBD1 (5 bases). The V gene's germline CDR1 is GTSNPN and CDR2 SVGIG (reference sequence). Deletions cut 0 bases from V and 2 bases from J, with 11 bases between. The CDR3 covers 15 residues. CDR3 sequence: CAWSVPQGGNQPQHF. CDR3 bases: TGTGCCTGGAGTGTACCTCAAGGGGGCAATCAGCCCCAGCATTTT.

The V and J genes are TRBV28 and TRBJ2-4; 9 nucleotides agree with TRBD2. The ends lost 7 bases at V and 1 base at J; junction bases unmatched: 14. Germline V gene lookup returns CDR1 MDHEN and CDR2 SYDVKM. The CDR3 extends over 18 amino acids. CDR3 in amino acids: CASTPTGTSSWAKNIQYF. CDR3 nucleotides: TGTGCCAGCACCCCAACCGGGACTAGCAGTTGGGCCAAAAACATTCAGTACTTC.

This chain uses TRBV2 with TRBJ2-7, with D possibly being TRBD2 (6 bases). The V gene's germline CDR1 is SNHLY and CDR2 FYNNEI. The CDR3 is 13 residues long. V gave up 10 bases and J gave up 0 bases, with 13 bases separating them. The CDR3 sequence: CAKTSRNSYEQYF. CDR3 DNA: TGTGCCAAAACTAGCCGCAACTCCTACGAGCAGTACTTC.

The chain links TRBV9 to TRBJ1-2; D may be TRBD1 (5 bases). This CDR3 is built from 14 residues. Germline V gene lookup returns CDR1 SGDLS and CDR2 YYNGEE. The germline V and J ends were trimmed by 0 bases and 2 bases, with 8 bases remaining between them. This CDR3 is CASSVDWTNYGYTF. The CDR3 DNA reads TGTGCCAGCAGCGTAGACTGGACAAACTATGGCTACACCTTC. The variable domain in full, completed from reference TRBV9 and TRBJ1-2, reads DSGVTQTPKHLITATGQRVTLRCSPRSGDLSVYWYQQSLDQGLQFLIQYYNGEERAKGNILERFSAQQFPDLHSELNLSSLELGDSALYFCASSVDWTNYGYTFGSGTRLTVV.

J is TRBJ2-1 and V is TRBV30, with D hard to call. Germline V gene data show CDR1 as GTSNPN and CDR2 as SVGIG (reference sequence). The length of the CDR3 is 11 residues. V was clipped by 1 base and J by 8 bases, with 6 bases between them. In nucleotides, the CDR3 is TGTGCCTGGAGTGGGAGAGATGAGCAGTTCTTC. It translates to CAWSGRDEQFF.

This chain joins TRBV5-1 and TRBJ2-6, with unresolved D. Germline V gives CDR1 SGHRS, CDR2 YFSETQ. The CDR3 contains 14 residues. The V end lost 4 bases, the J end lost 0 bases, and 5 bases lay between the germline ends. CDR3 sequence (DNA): TGCGCCAGCAGCGCGAACTCTGGGGCCAACGTCCTGACTTTC. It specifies CASSANSGANVLTF.

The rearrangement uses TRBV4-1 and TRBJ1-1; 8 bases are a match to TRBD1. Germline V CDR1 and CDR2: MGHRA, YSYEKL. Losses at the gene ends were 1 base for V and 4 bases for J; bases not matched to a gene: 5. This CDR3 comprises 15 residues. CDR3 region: CASSQGRDRTTEAFF. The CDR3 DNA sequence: TGCGCCAGCAGCCAAGGAAGGGACAGGACCACTGAAGCTTTCTTT.

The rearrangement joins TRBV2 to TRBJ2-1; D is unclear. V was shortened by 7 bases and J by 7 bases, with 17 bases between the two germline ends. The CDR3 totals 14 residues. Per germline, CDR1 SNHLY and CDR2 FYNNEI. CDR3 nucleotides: TGTGCCAGCAAGCCCGTTTATCTCTTAAATGAGCAGTTCTTC. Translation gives CASKPVYLLNEQFF.

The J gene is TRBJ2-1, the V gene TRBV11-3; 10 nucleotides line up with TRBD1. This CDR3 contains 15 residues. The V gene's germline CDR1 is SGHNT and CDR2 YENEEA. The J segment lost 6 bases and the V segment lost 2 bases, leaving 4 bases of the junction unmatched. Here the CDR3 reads CASSLPGQGRNEQFF. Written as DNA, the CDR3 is TGTGCCAGCAGCTTACCGGGACAGGGGCGCAATGAGCAGTTCTTC.

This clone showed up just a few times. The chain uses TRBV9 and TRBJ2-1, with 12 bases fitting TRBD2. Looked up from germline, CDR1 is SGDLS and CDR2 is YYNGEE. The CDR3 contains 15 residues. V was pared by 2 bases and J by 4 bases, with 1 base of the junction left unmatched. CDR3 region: CASSVTSGRYNEQFF. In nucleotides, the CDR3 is TGTGCCAGCAGCGTTACTAGCGGGAGGTACAATGAGCAGTTCTTC.

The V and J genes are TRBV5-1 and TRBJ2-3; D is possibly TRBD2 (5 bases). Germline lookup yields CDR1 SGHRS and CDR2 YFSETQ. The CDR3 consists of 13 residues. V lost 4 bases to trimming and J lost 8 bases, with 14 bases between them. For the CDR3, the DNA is TGCGCCAGCAGCCCAGACTACTCGGGTACGCAGTATTTT. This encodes CASSPDYSGTQYF.

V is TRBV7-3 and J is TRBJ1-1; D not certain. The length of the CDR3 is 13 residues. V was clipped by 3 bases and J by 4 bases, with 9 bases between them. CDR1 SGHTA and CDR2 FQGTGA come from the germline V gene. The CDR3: CASSFDKATEAFF. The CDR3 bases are TGTGCCAGCAGCTTCGACAAGGCCACTGAAGCTTTCTTT.